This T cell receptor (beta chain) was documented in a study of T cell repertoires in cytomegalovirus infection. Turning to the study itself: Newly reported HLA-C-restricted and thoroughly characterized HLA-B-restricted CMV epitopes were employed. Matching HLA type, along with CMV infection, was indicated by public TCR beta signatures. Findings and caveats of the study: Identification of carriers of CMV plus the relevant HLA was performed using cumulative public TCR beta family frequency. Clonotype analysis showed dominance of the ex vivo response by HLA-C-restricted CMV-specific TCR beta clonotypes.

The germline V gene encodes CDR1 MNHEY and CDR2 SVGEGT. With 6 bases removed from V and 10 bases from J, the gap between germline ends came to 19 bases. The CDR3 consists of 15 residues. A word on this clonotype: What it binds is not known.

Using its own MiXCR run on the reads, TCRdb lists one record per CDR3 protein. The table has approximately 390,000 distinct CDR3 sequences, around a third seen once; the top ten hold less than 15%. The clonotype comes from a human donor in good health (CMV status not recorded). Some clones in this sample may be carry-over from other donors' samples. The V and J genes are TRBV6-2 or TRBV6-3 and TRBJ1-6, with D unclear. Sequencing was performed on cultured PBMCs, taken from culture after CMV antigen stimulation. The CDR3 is CASSDGERDRSPLHF. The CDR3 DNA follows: TGTGCCAGCAGCGACGGGGAAAGGGATCGCTCACCCCTCCACTTT.